Listed below are T cell receptor beta chains from one sample, sequenced in a study of tumor-infiltrating lymphocytes in oesophageal squamous cell carcinoma. TCRdb independently ran MiXCR on the PCR reads; one entry per CDR3 protein. In the table there are about 11,000 distinct CDR3 sequences, around 53% of which are singletons. Source material: esophageal tumor tissue. The receptors originated from a female donor with esophageal squamous cell carcinoma. CDR3s include the opening cysteine and the closing phenylalanine or tryptophan. D genes are given only for firm matches. Expanded clones get a size class; other rows say once, few or many, or leave the size out.

cdr3_nt | cdr3_aa | j_call | v_call | clone_size | d_call
TGTGCCAGCAGCTTAGGAGTTGTTGAGCAGTTCTTC | CASSLGVVEQFF | TRBJ2-1 | TRBV7-2 | . | .
TGTGCCAGCAGCTTCCGGACTAGCGGCCACTACGAGCAGTACTTC | CASSFRTSGHYEQYF | TRBJ2-7 | TRBV11-3 | . | TRBD2
TGCGCCAGCAGTGAGTCGGCAGGGGCCCAGGGTGGCTACACCTTC | CASSESAGAQGGYTF | TRBJ1-2 | TRBV10-2 | once | .
TGTGCCAGCAGTGTACAGGGGTCTAACTATGGCTACACCTTC | CASSVQGSNYGYTF | TRBJ1-2 | TRBV6-8 | . | TRBD1
TGTGCCAGCAGCACCGGGACAGGGGGCGTTGAGACCCAGTACTTC | CASSTGTGGVETQYF | TRBJ2-5 | TRBV27 | medium-sized | TRBD1
TGTGCCAGCAGCCTCTTCTTGGGAAGTACATCCTACAATGAGCAGTTCTTC | CASSLFLGSTSYNEQFF | TRBJ2-1 | TRBV7-8 | once | .
TGTGCCAGCAGCTCGACCGGGACAGGGTACAATGGCTACACCTTC | CASSSTGTGYNGYTF | TRBJ1-2 | TRBV7-3 | many | TRBD1
TGTGCCAGCAGCTTGATCCCAGGGACTGAAGCTTTCTTT | CASSLIPGTEAFF | TRBJ1-1 | TRBV5-5 | many | .
TGCGCCAGCAGCCGAACTCTAGCGGGAGGGCCAGGGGAGACCCAGTACTTC | CASSRTLAGGPGETQYF | TRBJ2-5 | TRBV5-1 | few | TRBD2
TGTGCCAGCAGCCAAGGGACAGGGGTTACAGAGACCCAGTACTTC | CASSQGTGVTETQYF | TRBJ2-5 | TRBV3-1 | . | TRBD1
TGTGCCAGCACTTCCCTCGCAGGCTCCTACAATGAGCAGTTCTTC | CASTSLAGSYNEQFF | TRBJ2-1 | TRBV6-1 | . | .
TGTGCCAGCAGTTTACTCTCAGGGGTACAGCCCCAGCATTTT | CASSLLSGVQPQHF | TRBJ1-5 | TRBV28 | many | .
TGTGCCAGCAGTTTAGGGAGCGGGAGGGGGGAGCAGTACTTC | CASSLGSGRGEQYF | TRBJ2-7 | TRBV12-3/TRBV12-4 | many | TRBD2
TGTGCCAGCAGTTACCTTCCGGGACAGCACACAGATACGCAGTTTTTT | CASSYLPGQHTDTQFF | TRBJ1-4 | TRBV6-8 | . | TRBD1
TGTGCCAGCAGCTTGACAGGGACAGGGGTAAAAGCTTTCTTT | CASSLTGTGVKAFF | TRBJ1-1 | TRBV5-8 | many | TRBD1
TGTGCCAGCAGCGTAGAGGAGGGTTGGAACGAGCAGTACTTC | CASSVEEGWNEQYF | TRBJ2-7 | TRBV9 | . | .
TGTGCCAGCAGAAAAGGTACCGGGACCTACGGATTC | CASRKGTGTYGF | TRBJ2-3 | TRBV6-1 | . | .
TGTGCCAGCAGCTTGGGACAGGGGGCAAATGAGCAGTTCTTC | CASSLGQGANEQFF | TRBJ2-1 | TRBV5-6 | . | TRBD1
TGTGCCAGCAGTCCATACCCGGGACAGGGTGTCGAGCAGTACTTC | CASSPYPGQGVEQYF | TRBJ2-7 | TRBV28 | . | TRBD1